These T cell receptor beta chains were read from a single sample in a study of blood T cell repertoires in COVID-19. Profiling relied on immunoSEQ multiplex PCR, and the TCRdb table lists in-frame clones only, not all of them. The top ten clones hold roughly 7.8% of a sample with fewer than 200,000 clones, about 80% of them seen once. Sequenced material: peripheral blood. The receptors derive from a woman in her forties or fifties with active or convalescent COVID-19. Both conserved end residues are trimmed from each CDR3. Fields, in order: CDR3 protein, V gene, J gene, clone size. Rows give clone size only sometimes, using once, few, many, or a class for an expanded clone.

ASSWGGTEETQY,TRBV5-1,TRBJ2-5,-
ASSEAPGAAVGEKLF,TRBV6-1,TRBJ1-4,-
ASSQDRAGAGNTIY,TRBV4-2,TRBJ1-3,-
AISDRTDGVF,TRBV19,TRBJ1-1,-
SVWGEGEKLF,TRBV29-1,TRBJ1-4,many
ASRTEGRGSYGYT,TRBV25-1,TRBJ1-2,-
ASSGPRQGTWNIQY,TRBV2,TRBJ2-4,-
ASSLARETQY,TRBV7-2,TRBJ2-5,few
ASSFRNTEAF,TRBV7-2,TRBJ1-1,-
ASSYSYSFGGYEQY,TRBV6-2/TRBV6-3,TRBJ2-7,-
ASRSRTGAYEQY,TRBV10-1,TRBJ2-7,-
ASGPPPPKNTHKAF,TRBV12-5,TRBJ1-1,few
ASSLARGVNTGELF,TRBV11-2,TRBJ2-2,-
ASSDPGNGGSNTGELF,TRBV25-1,TRBJ2-2,-
ASSQDTDTIY,TRBV3-1/TRBV3-2,TRBJ1-3,-
ASSYPGREEQF,TRBV6-2/TRBV6-3,TRBJ2-1,-
ASSRDRSNTGELF,TRBV7-9,TRBJ2-2,-
ASRRAADQPQH,TRBV6-5,TRBJ1-5,-
ASSLNDRVRFAYEQY,TRBV28,TRBJ2-7,-
ASSDFGGADTQY,TRBV6-4,TRBJ2-3,-
ASSLGGYTDTQY,TRBV5-1,TRBJ2-3,many
AWTGGTYEQY,TRBV30,TRBJ2-7,few
ASSQAEGNEQF,TRBV3-1/TRBV3-2,TRBJ2-1,many
ASSLTRGNTDTQY,TRBV5-1,TRBJ2-3,-
AWSPGTGSYEQY,TRBV30,TRBJ2-7,-
ASSYGAVSQPQH,TRBV6-2/TRBV6-3,TRBJ1-5,few
ASRRDFNTGELF,TRBV6-5,TRBJ2-2,-
ASSFIGNTEAF,TRBV27,TRBJ1-1,few
ASSTRQQGRVRGSNTEAF,TRBV21-1,TRBJ1-1,-
AITGEALATDTQY,TRBV28,TRBJ2-3,-
ASSYRTSGRSDTQY,TRBV5-6,TRBJ2-3,once
ASSENGLDTEAF,TRBV6-1,TRBJ1-1,-
ASSQSWVGGASTEAF,TRBV16,TRBJ1-1,once
ASSPGTGGNTIY,TRBV9,TRBJ1-3,-